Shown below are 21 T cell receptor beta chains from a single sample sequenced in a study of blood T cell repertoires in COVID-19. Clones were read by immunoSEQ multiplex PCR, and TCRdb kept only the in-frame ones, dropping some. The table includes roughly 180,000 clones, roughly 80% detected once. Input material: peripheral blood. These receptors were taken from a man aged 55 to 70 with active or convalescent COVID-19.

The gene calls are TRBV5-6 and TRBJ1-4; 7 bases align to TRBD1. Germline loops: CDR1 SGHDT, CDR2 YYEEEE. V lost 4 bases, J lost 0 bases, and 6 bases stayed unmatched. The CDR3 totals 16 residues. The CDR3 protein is CASSRPQGATNEKLFF. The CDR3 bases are TGTGCCAGCAGCCGGCCCCAGGGGGCAACTAATGAAAAACTGTTTTTT.

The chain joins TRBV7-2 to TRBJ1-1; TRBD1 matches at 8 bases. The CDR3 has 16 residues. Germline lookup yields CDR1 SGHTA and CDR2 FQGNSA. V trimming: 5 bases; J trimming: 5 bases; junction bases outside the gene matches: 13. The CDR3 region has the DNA TGTGCCAGCAGCCCCAGGGGGCTGGCTTGGGGGACTGAAGCTTTCTTT. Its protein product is CASSPRGLAWGTEAFF.

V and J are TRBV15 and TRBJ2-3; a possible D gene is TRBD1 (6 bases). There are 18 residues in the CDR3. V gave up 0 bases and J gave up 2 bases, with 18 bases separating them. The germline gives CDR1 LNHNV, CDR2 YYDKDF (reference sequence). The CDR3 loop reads CATSRDLGPRDNTDTQYF. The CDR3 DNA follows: TGTGCCACCAGCAGAGATTTAGGCCCCCGGGACAACACAGATACGCAGTATTTT.

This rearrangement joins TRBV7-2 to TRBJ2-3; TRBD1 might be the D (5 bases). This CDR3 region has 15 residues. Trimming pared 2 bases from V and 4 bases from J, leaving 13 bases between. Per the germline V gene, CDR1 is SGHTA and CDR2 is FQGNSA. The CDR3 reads CASSLLGVSADTQYF. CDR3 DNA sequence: TGTGCCAGCAGCTTACTAGGGGTTTCCGCAGATACGCAGTATTTT.

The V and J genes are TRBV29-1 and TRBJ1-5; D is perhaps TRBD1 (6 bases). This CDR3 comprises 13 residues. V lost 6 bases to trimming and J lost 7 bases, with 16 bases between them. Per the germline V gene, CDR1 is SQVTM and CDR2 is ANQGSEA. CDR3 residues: CSVSGTSGQPQHF. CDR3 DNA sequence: TGCAGCGTATCCGGGACATCAGGCCAGCCCCAGCATTTT.

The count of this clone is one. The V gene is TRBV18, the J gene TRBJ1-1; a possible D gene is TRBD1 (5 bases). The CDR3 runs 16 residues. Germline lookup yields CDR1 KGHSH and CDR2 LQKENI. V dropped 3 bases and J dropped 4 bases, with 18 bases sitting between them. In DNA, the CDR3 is TGTGCCAGCTCACCGACTTTGGGGCGGGGCGGCACTGAAGCTTTCTTT. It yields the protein CASSPTLGRGGTEAFF.

This chain's CDR3 is CASSSRQGMDEQYF. The CDR3 nucleotides read TGTGCCAGCAGCTCAAGACAGGGTATGGACGAGCAGTACTTC. V is TRBV7-2 and J is TRBJ2-7, with 7 bases aligning to TRBD1. V trimming: 4 bases; J trimming: 5 bases; junction bases outside the gene matches: 8. This CDR3 is 14 amino acids long. CDR1 SGHTA and CDR2 FQGNSA come from the germline V gene.

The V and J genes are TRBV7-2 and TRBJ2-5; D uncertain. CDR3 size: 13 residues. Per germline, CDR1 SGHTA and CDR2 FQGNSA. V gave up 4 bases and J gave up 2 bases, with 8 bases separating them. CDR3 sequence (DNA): TGTGCCAGCAGCTCGTTAGAGCAAGAGACCCAGTACTTC. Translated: CASSSLEQETQYF.

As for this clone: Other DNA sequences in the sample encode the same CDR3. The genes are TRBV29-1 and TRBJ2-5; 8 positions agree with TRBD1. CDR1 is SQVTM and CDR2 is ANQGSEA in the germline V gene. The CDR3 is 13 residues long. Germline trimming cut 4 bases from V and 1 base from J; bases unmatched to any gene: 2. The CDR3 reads CSVATGGQETQYF. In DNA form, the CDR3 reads TGCAGCGTTGCAACAGGGGGCCAAGAGACCCAGTACTTC. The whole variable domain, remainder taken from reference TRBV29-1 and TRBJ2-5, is SAVISQKPSRDICQRGTSLTIQCQVDSQVTMMFWYRQQPGQSLTLIATANQGSEATYESGFVIDKFPISRPNLTFSTLTVSNMSPEDSSIYLCSVATGGQETQYFGPGTRLLVL.

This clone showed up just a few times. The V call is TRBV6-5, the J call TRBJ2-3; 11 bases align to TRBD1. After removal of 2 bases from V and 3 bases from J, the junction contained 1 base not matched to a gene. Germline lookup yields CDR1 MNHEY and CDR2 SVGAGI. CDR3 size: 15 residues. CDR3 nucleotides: TGTGCCAGCAGTTACGGGACAGGGGGGACAGATACGCAGTATTTT. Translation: CASSYGTGGTDTQYF.

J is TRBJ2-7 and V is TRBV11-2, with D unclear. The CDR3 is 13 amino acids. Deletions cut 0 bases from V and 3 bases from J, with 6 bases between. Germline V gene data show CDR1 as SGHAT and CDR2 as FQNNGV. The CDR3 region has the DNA TGTGCCAGCAGCTTAGAGCGGAGCTACGAGCAGTACTTC. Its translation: CASSLERSYEQYF.

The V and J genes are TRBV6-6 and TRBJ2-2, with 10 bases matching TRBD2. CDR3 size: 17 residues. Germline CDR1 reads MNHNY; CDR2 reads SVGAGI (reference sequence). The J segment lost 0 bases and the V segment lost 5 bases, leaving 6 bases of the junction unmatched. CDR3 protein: CASSLLAGNANTGELFF. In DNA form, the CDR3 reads TGTGCCAGCAGTCTACTAGCGGGGAACGCGAACACCGGGGAGCTGTTTTTT.

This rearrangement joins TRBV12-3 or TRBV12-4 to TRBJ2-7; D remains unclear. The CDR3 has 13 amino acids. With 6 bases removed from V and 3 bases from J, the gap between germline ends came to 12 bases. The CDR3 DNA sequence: TGTGCCAGCAGCTCCCTCGCGAGCTACGAGCAGTACTTC. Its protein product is CASSSLASYEQYF.

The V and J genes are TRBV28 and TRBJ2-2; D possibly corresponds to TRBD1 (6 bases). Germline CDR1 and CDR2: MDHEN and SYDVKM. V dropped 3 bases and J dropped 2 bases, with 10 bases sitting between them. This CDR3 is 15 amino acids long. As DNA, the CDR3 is TGTGCCAGCAGTTTGGGACACCTCAACACCGGGGAGCTGTTTTTT. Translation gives CASSLGHLNTGELFF. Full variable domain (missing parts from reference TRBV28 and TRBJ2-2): DVKVTQSSRYLVKRTGEKVFLECVQDMDHENMFWYRQDPGLGLRLIYFSYDVKMKEKGDIPEGYSVSREKKERFSLILESASTNQTSMYLCASSLGHLNTGELFFGEGSRLTVL.

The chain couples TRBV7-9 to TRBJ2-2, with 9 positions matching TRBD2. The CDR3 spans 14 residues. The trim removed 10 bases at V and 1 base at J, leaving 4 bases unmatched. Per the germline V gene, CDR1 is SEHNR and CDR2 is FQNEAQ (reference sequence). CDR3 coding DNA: TGTGCCATCTCTAGCGGGGTGAACACCGGGGAGCTGTTTTTT. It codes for CAISSGVNTGELFF.

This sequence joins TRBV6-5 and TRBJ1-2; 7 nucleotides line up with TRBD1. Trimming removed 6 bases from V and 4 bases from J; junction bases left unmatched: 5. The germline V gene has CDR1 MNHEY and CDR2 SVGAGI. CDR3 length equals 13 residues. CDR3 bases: TGTGCCAGCAGCGACAGGGTGGCCTATGGCTACACCTTC. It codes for CASSDRVAYGYTF.

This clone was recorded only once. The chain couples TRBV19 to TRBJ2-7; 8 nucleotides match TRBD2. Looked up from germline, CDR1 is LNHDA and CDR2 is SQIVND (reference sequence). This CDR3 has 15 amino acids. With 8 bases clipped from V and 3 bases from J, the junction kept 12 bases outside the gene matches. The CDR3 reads CASGTPGLGLYEQYF. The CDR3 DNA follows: TGTGCCAGTGGTACACCGGGACTAGGTCTCTACGAGCAGTACTTC.

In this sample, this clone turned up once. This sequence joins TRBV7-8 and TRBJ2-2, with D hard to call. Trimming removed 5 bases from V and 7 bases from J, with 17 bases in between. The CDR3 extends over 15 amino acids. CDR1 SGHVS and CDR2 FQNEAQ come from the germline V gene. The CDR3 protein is CASSPLISAFGELFF. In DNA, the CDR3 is TGTGCCAGCAGCCCCCTCATTTCTGCGTTCGGGGAGCTGTTTTTT.

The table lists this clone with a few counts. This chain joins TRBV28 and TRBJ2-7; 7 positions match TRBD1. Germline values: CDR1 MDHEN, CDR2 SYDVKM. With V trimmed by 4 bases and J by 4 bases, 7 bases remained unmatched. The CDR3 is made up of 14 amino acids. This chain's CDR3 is CASSSQGLRYEQYF. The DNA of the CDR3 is TGTGCCAGCAGTTCACAGGGGTTACGGTACGAGCAGTACTTC.

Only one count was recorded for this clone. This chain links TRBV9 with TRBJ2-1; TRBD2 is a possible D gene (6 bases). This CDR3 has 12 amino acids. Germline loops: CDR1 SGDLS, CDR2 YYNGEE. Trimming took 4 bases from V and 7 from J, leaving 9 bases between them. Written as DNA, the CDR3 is TGTGCCAGCAGCCCAGGAGGGAATGAGCAGTTCTTC. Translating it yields CASSPGGNEQFF.

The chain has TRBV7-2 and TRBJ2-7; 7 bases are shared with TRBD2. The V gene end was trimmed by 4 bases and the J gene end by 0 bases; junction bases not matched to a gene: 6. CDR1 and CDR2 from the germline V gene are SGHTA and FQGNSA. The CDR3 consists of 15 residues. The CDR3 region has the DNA TGTGCCAGCAGCTCAGCGGGGACTACCTCCTACGAGCAGTACTTC. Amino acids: CASSSAGTTSYEQYF.